This TCR beta chain was profiled in a study of blood T cell repertoires in COVID-19. Study in general: The cDNA or gDNA used as material had been derived from T cells, B-cell-depleted T cells, or PBMCs.

Repertoires were generated with immunoSEQ multiplex PCR, while TCRdb's copy carries only in-frame clones and drops some. The table includes about 330,000 clones, around 87% detected once. V was shortened by 3 bases and J by 4 bases, with 13 bases between the two germline ends. This CDR3 has 14 residues. Germline lookup yields CDR1 SQVTM and CDR2 ANQGSEA. This receptor was taken from a woman between 45 and 60 years old with active or convalescent COVID-19. The rearrangement joins TRBV29-1 to TRBJ1-3; TRBD1 is a possible D gene (5 bases). The sequenced sample was peripheral blood. Written as DNA, the CDR3 is TGCAGCGTTGACGGTGCCAGGGCAGGAAACACCATATATTTT. It encodes CSVDGARAGNTIYF. The whole variable domain, filled in from reference TRBV29-1 and TRBJ1-3, reads SAVISQKPSRDICQRGTSLTIQCQVDSQVTMMFWYRQQPGQSLTLIATANQGSEATYESGFVIDKFPISRPNLTFSTLTVSNMSPEDSSIYLCSVDGARAGNTIYFGEGSWLTVV.